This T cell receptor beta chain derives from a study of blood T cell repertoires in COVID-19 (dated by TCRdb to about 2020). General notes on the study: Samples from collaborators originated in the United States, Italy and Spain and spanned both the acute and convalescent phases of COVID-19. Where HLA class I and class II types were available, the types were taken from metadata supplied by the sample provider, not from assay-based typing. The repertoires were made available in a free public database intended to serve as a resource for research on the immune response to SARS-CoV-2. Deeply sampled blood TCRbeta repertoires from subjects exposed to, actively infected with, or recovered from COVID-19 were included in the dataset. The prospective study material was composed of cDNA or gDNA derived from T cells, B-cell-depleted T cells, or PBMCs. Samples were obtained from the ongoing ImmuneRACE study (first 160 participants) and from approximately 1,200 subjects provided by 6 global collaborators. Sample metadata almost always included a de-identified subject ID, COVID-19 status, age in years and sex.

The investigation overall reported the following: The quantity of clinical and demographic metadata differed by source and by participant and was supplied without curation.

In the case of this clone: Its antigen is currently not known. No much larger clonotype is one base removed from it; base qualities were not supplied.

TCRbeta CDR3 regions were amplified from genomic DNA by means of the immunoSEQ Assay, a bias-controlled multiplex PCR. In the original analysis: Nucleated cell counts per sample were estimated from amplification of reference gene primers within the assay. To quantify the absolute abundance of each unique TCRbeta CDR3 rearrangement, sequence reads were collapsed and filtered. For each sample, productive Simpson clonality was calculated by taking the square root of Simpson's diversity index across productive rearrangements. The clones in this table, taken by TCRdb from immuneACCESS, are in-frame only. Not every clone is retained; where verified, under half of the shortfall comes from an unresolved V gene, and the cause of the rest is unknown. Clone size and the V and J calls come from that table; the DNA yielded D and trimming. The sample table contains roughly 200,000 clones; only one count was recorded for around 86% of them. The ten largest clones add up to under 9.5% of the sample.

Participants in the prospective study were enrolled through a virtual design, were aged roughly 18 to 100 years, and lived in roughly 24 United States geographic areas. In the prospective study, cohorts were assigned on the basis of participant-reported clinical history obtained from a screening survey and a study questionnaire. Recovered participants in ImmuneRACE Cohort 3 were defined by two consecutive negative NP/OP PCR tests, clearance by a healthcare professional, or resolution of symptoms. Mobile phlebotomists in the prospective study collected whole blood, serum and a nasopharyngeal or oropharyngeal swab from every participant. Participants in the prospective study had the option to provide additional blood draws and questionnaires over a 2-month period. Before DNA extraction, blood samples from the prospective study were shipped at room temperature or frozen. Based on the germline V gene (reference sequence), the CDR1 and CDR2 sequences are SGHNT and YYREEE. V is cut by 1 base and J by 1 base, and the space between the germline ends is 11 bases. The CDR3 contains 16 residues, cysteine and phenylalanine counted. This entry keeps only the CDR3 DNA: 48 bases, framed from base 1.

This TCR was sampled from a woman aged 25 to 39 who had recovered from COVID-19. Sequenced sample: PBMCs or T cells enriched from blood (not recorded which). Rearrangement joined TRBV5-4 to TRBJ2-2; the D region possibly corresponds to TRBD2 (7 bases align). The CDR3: CASSLRGGGNTGELFF. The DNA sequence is TGTGCCAGCAGCTTGCGCGGGGGCGGGAACACCGGGGAGCTGTTTTTT. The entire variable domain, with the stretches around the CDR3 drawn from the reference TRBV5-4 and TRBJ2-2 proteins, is ETGVTQSPTHLIKTRGQQVTLRCSSQSGHNTVSWYQQALGQGPQFIFQYYREEENGRGNFPPRFSGLQFPNYSSELNVNALELDDSALYLCASSLRGGGNTGELFFGEGSRLTVL.